This TCR beta chain was captured by sequencing in a study of metastatic and nonmetastatic thyroid tumors. Study as a whole: Thyroid patients, malignant and benign, had repertoires compared across blood and tumor or nodule tissue. General observations from the study: It was reportedly found that TCR beta diversity was significantly higher in malignant thyroid tumors than in benign nodules, a difference seen in both blood and tumor samples.

There are many counts of this clone. Antigen unknown. In the study's own analysis: To classify distant metastasis in papillary thyroid cancer, a model was built from CDR3 differences across clinicopathological groups. TCRdb reanalyzed the PCR reads with MiXCR. TCRdb's processing, not the authors', yielded these V and J calls. Of fewer than 9,500 clones listed, under 20% are singletons. Prior to thyroid surgery, none of the patients had received any treatment. CDR1 is MGHDK, CDR2 SYGVNS, per germline. The V and J ends lost 3 bases and 1 base, in that order; junction bases with no gene match: 0. This CDR3 region has 14 residues.

This clonotype was sampled from a female donor with papillary thyroid cancer or a benign thyroid nodule (not recorded which). Some clones in this sample may be carry-over from other donors' samples. J is TRBJ2-5 and V is TRBV25-1; 9 bases agree with TRBD2. Input material: adjacent normal tissue. Here the CDR3 reads CASSERGGQETQYF. The CDR3 coding sequence is TGTGCCAGCAGTGAGCGGGGGGGCCAAGAGACCCAGTACTTC.